This is a list of T cell receptor beta chains from one sample in a study of T-cell memory formation after mild COVID-19. TCRdb reprocessed the 5' RACE reads via MiXCR and lists one record per CDR3 protein. The top ten clones hold under 15% of a sample with about 540,000 distinct CDR3 sequences, around 20% of them seen once. The specimen sequenced was PBMCs or a T cell subset sorted from them (not recorded which). These receptor sequences come from an adult woman who had mild COVID-19 (a few samples of this study predate the infection). Cell type and time point are not known. CDR3s include the opening cysteine and the closing phenylalanine or tryptophan. Each record gives: CDR3 DNA, CDR3 protein, V gene, J gene, D gene, CDR3 length, clone size. A D gene is named only where the DNA matches it firmly. A row's size may be missing; if present it is once, few, many or a size class.

CDR3 DNA: TGTGCCAGCTCACCCACAGGGGCAGAGACCCAGTACTTC
CDR3 protein: CASSPTGAETQYF
V gene: TRBV18
J gene: TRBJ2-5
D gene: TRBD1
CDR3 length: 13
clone size: -

CDR3 DNA: TGTGCCAGCAGCTTAGTGAGGCAGTCGAACACCGGGGAGCTGTTTTTT
CDR3 protein: CASSLVRQSNTGELFF
V gene: TRBV7-6
J gene: TRBJ2-2
D gene: -
CDR3 length: 16
clone size: -

CDR3 DNA: TGTGCCAGCGGCGATTCGGGGAACCCCTCCATGAACACTGAAGCTTTCTTT
CDR3 protein: CASGDSGNPSMNTEAFF
V gene: TRBV7-9
J gene: TRBJ1-1
D gene: -
CDR3 length: 17
clone size: -

CDR3 DNA: TGCAGCGTTGAATCCCAGGGTTCCTACGAGCAGTACTTC
CDR3 protein: CSVESQGSYEQYF
V gene: TRBV29-1
J gene: TRBJ2-7
D gene: -
CDR3 length: 13
clone size: -

CDR3 DNA: TGTGCCAGCAGCGCTAGAGGTAGCGGAGCTAGCACAGATACGCAGTATTTT
CDR3 protein: CASSARGSGASTDTQYF
V gene: TRBV7-3
J gene: TRBJ2-3
D gene: -
CDR3 length: 17
clone size: few

CDR3 DNA: TGTGCCACCAGTGATTTTTATCCGGGACAGCCCAAGGGGGAGACCCAGTACTTC
CDR3 protein: CATSDFYPGQPKGETQYF
V gene: TRBV24-1
J gene: TRBJ2-5
D gene: TRBD1
CDR3 length: 18
clone size: -

CDR3 DNA: TGTGCCAGCAGTTACCCCTCAGGGGGCCCATTCTCCACCGGGGAGCTGTTTTTT
CDR3 protein: CASSYPSGGPFSTGELFF
V gene: TRBV6-5
J gene: TRBJ2-2
D gene: TRBD1
CDR3 length: 18
clone size: few

CDR3 DNA: TGTGCCAGCAGCTTCTCAGGAAATACAAACACCGGGGAGCTGTTTTTT
CDR3 protein: CASSFSGNTNTGELFF
V gene: TRBV7-8
J gene: TRBJ2-2
D gene: -
CDR3 length: 16
clone size: -

CDR3 DNA: TGTGCCAGCAGTGAATATGCAGGGACTGAAGCTTTCTTT
CDR3 protein: CASSEYAGTEAFF
V gene: TRBV25-1
J gene: TRBJ1-1
D gene: -
CDR3 length: 13
clone size: -

CDR3 DNA: TGTGCCAGCAGTCTCTCAAGGGGGCGGCACGAGCAGTACTTC
CDR3 protein: CASSLSRGRHEQYF
V gene: TRBV12-3/TRBV12-4
J gene: TRBJ2-7
D gene: TRBD1
CDR3 length: 14
clone size: few

CDR3 DNA: TGTGCCAGCAGCCTACGCCCTTCCGATGAGCAGTTCTTC
CDR3 protein: CASSLRPSDEQFF
V gene: TRBV7-2
J gene: TRBJ2-1
D gene: -
CDR3 length: 13
clone size: -

CDR3 DNA: TGCGCCAGCAGCCCATCTAGCGGGCGCACAGATACGCAGTATTTT
CDR3 protein: CASSPSSGRTDTQYF
V gene: TRBV5-1
J gene: TRBJ2-3
D gene: TRBD2
CDR3 length: 15
clone size: many

CDR3 DNA: TGTGCCAGCAGACCGGACAGACCCTACGAGCAGTACTTC
CDR3 protein: CASRPDRPYEQYF
V gene: TRBV7-9
J gene: TRBJ2-7
D gene: -
CDR3 length: 13
clone size: few

CDR3 DNA: TGTGCCAGCAGTGTTGGGTCAGGGGGCGCATATGGCTACACCTTC
CDR3 protein: CASSVGSGGAYGYTF
V gene: TRBV2
J gene: TRBJ1-2
D gene: TRBD1
CDR3 length: 15
clone size: -

CDR3 DNA: TGCGCCAGCAGCTTGATTAGCAGGGGGCTAGGTAATGAGCAGTTCTTC
CDR3 protein: CASSLISRGLGNEQFF
V gene: TRBV5-1
J gene: TRBJ2-1
D gene: TRBD1
CDR3 length: 16
clone size: few

CDR3 DNA: TGTGCCAGCAGTGATAAAGGGAGGAACACCGGGGAGCTGTTTTTT
CDR3 protein: CASSDKGRNTGELFF
V gene: TRBV2
J gene: TRBJ2-2
D gene: -
CDR3 length: 15
clone size: few

CDR3 DNA: TGTGCCAGCAGCTTAATCCAGGCCGGGGAGCTGTTTTTT
CDR3 protein: CASSLIQAGELFF
V gene: TRBV7-9
J gene: TRBJ2-2
D gene: -
CDR3 length: 13
clone size: few

CDR3 DNA: TGTGCCAGCGGTTGGACAGCCTCCCAAGAGACCCAGTACTTC
CDR3 protein: CASGWTASQETQYF
V gene: TRBV12-3/TRBV12-4
J gene: TRBJ2-5
D gene: -
CDR3 length: 14
clone size: many